A single sample is the source of the 9 T cell receptor beta chains below, sequenced in a study of post-analysis software for immune sequencing data. Study-wide findings and caveats: TRBV5-6, TRBV5-1 and TRBV20-1 were among 4 or 5 TRBV segments more frequent in patients than controls.

Their antigens are not known. Prepared libraries of TCR beta cDNA carried unique molecular identifiers. Using its own MiXCR run on the PCR reads, TCRdb lists one record per CDR3 protein. The sample includes 500,000 to 600,000 distinct CDR3 sequences, around 44% of them seen just once. The sequenced sample was blood. The receptors stem from a girl aged 10 to 17 with multiple sclerosis.

The rearrangement joins TRBV7-3 to TRBJ2-1; possible D gene TRBD1, 7 bases. Germline V gene lookup returns CDR1 SGHTA and CDR2 FQGTGA. There are 15 residues in the CDR3. V lost 5 bases and J 2 bases, leaving 13 bases between the germline ends. CDR3 residues: CASSAGGLTYNEQFF. In DNA, the CDR3 is TGTGCCAGCAGCGCAGGGGGGCTTACCTACAATGAGCAGTTCTTC.

The rearrangement links TRBV18 to TRBJ1-2; TRBD1 is a possible D gene (6 bases). CDR1 KGHSH and CDR2 LQKENI come from the germline V gene. CDR3 length: 14 residues. Deletions cut 3 bases from V and 6 bases from J, with 14 bases between. The CDR3 reads CASSPVAGANGYTF. Here the CDR3 DNA reads TGTGCCAGCTCACCGGTAGCGGGGGCGAATGGCTACACCTTC.

Only a few counts were recorded for this clonotype. V and J are TRBV20-1 and TRBJ1-4; 7 bases agree with TRBD1. V lost 5 bases, J lost 5 bases, and 17 bases stayed unmatched. The CDR3 is 17 amino acids. In germline, CDR1 is DFQATT, CDR2 SNEGSKA (reference sequence). The CDR3 loop reads CSASRGFKVEENEKLFF. The CDR3, as DNA: TGCAGTGCTTCCAGGGGGTTCAAGGTGGAAGAGAATGAAAAACTGTTTTTT.

The chain employs TRBV12-3 or TRBV12-4 and TRBJ2-1, with 9 bases that match TRBD2. The CDR3 sequence is 15 residues long. Trimming removed 10 bases from V and 4 bases from J; junction bases left unmatched: 11. The DNA of the CDR3 is TGTGCCACCAAGGGGCTAGCGGGACCGTACAATGAGCAGTTCTTC. Translated: CATKGLAGPYNEQFF.

Comments on this clonotype: A read error may produce the germline difference seen at one junction end. This sequence joins TRBV20-1 and TRBJ1-3; D gene ambiguous. The CDR3 spans 12 residues. The germline V gene encodes CDR1 DFQATT and CDR2 SNEGSKA (reference sequence). The CDR3 reads CSAVDSGNAIYF. CDR3 nucleotide sequence: TGCAGTGCCGTGGACTCTGGAAACGCCATATATTTT.

This rearrangement joins TRBV6-5 to TRBJ2-7, with D possibly matching TRBD1 (6 bases). The CDR3 spans 15 residues. From germline, CDR1 is MNHEY and CDR2 SVGAGI. V was shortened by 2 bases and J by 4 bases, with 15 bases between the two germline ends. CDR3 residues: CASSYRDRSGYEQYF. CDR3 nucleotide sequence: TGTGCCAGCAGTTACCGTGACAGGTCAGGGTACGAGCAGTACTTC.

The chain carries TRBV12-3 or TRBV12-4 and TRBJ1-1, with D possibly TRBD1 on 5 matching bases. Trimming shortened V by 6 bases and J by 4 bases, and 12 bases separated the two germline ends. The CDR3 loop spans 13 amino acids. CDR3 region: CASRLGGSTEAFF. CDR3 DNA sequence: TGTGCCAGCAGGCTGGGGGGAAGCACTGAAGCTTTCTTT.

This clonotype was recorded a few times. This rearrangement joins TRBV9 to TRBJ2-3, with TRBD2 as a possible D gene (5 bases). This CDR3 contains 13 residues. Trimming left V 3 bases short and J 5 bases short, with 10 bases between. In germline, CDR1 is SGDLS, CDR2 YYNGEE. CDR3 in DNA: TGTGCCAGCAGCGGCATAGCGAAAGATACGCAGTATTTT. This codes for CASSGIAKDTQYF.

The chain uses TRBV6-4 and TRBJ2-3; TRBD2 agrees at 9 bases. V gave up 2 bases and J gave up 3 bases; unmatched junction bases: 15. This CDR3 contains 19 residues. CDR1 is MRHNA and CDR2 is SNTAGT in the germline V gene. DNA for the CDR3: TGTGCCAGCAGTGACGACCTAAGGCTAGCGGGGCCCTTTACAGATACGCAGTATTTT. This codes for CASSDDLRLAGPFTDTQYF.